This paragraph reports one T cell receptor beta chain. What it binds is unknown. This entry comes from a study of T cell repertoires in cytomegalovirus infection. Study observations and caveats: Dominant in the ex vivo response were TCR beta clonotypes restricted by HLA-C and specific for CMV.

Germline V gene lookup returns CDR1 SGHDT and CDR2 YYEEEE. V lost 4 bases, J lost 5 bases, and 5 bases lay in between. CDR3 length: 11 residues. TCRdb analysed the reads with MiXCR anew, one entry per CDR3 protein. Found here are around 110,000 distinct CDR3 sequences, roughly a tenth of them singletons; the top ten hold 25% to 40%. Input material: PBMCs, sequenced either directly or after in vitro stimulation (not recorded which). The origin of this receptor is a human donor in good health (CMV status not recorded). Some clones in this sample may be carry-over from other donors' samples. V gene TRBV5-6 combines with J gene TRBJ2-3; D is unresolved. CDR3 amino acids: CASSRQDTQYF. The CDR3 coding sequence is TGTGCCAGCAGCCGACAAGATACGCAGTATTTT.